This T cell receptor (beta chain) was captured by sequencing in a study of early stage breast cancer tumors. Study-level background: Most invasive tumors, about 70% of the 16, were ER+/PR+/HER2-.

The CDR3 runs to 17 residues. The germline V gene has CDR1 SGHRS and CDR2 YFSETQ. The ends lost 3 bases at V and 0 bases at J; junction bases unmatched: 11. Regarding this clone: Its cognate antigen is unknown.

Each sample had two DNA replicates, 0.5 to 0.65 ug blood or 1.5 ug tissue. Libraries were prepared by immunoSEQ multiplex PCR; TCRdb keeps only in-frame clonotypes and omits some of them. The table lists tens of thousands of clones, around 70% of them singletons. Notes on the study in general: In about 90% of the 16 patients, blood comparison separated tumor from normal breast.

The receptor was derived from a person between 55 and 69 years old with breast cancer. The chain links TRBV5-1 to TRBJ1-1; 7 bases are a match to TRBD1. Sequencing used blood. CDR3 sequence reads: CASSWGLTGIMNTEAFF. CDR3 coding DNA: TGCGCCAGCAGCTGGGGACTGACAGGGATCATGAACACTGAAGCTTTCTTT.